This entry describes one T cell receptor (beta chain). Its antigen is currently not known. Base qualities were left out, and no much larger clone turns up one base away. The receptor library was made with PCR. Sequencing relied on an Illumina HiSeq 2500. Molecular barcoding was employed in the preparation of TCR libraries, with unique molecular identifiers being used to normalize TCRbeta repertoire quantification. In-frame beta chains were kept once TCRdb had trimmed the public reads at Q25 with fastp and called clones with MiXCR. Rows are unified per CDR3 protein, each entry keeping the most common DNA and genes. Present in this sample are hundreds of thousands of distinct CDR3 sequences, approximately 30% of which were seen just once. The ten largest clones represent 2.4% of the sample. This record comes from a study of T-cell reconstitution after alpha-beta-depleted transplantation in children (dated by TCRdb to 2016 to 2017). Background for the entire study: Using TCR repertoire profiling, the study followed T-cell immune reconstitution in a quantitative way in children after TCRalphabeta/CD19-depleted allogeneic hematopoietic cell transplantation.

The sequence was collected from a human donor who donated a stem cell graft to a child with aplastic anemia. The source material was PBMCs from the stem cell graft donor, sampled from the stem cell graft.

This receptor has the CDR3 CASTFAYAGWFF. The base sequence is TGTGCCAGCACCTTTGCTTATGCGGGGTGGTTCTTC. The sequence joins TRBV5-6 to TRBJ2-1; TRBD2 is a possible D gene, resting on 6 matching bases. V is shortened by 6 bases, J by 15 bases, and the region joining them spans 19 bases. The CDR3 holds 12 amino acids from the cysteine to the phenylalanine. Solely the CDR3 DNA is kept, with 36 bases framed from the first base. The germline V gene provides CDR1 SGHDT and CDR2 YYEEEE.